Listed below are T cell receptor beta chains from one sample, sequenced in a study of blood T cells in healthy people across ages. TCRdb processed the 5' RACE reads anew with MiXCR; each CDR3 protein has one entry. Of about 1.6 million distinct CDR3 sequences in the sample, 30% to 35% are singletons; the top ten hold roughly 12%. The source material was blood. The receptors come from a woman in her 30s in good health. The CDR3 runs from the conserved cysteine through the conserved F or W. D genes are given only for firm matches. Some rows have no size entry. The others give once, few or many, or a class for an expanded clone.

J,size,D,V,DNA,CDR3
TRBJ2-7,many,TRBD2,TRBV7-6,TGTGCCAGCAGCTTAGCGCTAGCGGGAGGGCTCTCCGAGCAGTACTTC,CASSLALAGGLSEQYF
TRBJ2-3,few,.,TRBV28,TGTGCCAGCAGTTTGGACAGCCTCAGCACAGATACGCAGTATTTT,CASSLDSLSTDTQYF
TRBJ2-1,.,.,TRBV5-5,TGTGCCAGCAGCTTGTCTCCGGACCCTTGGAATGAGCAGTTCTTC,CASSLSPDPWNEQFF
TRBJ2-7,.,TRBD2,TRBV20-1,TGCAGTGCTAGAGGTCCCGGGGGGAGTATAGGGCAGTACTTC,CSARGPGGSIGQYF
TRBJ2-7,few,.,TRBV28,TGTGCCAGCACTAGCGGCCAGGGGTGGGGCGAGCAGTACTTC,CASTSGQGWGEQYF
TRBJ2-3,.,TRBD2,TRBV7-6,TGTGCCAGCAGCCCCTGGCTAGCGGGGGTCACAGATACGCAGTATTTT,CASSPWLAGVTDTQYF
TRBJ2-7,.,.,TRBV4-2,TGTGCCAGCAGCCGGGGCGAGAACGAGCAGTACTTC,CASSRGENEQYF
TRBJ1-3,.,.,TRBV11-2,TGTGCCAGCAGCTTAGAGCGGGGCCGCCAAAACACCATATATTTT,CASSLERGRQNTIYF
TRBJ2-5,.,TRBD1,TRBV5-1,TGCGCCAGCAAAGGTCGGATGACAGGGTCTGAGGAGACCCAGTACTTC,CASKGRMTGSEETQYF
TRBJ1-4,.,.,TRBV29-1,TGCAGCGTTGAAGACGTGGGTTCGTCTAATGAAAAACTGTTTTTT,CSVEDVGSSNEKLFF
TRBJ1-2,many,TRBD1,TRBV7-2,TGTGCCAGCAGCTTCCCGACAGGGACAAATGGCTACACCTTC,CASSFPTGTNGYTF
TRBJ1-2,.,TRBD1,TRBV5-1,TGCGCCAGCAGCTTGGAAACAGGGGGCTATGATGGCTACACCTTC,CASSLETGGYDGYTF
TRBJ1-2,many,.,TRBV12-3/TRBV12-4,TGTGCCAGCAGTTTAGTCCACTATGGCTACACCTTC,CASSLVHYGYTF
TRBJ2-3,.,TRBD2,TRBV20-1,TGCAGTGCTAGCGACCGACTAGCGGGGGGCGCAGATACGCAGTATTTT,CSASDRLAGGADTQYF
TRBJ2-7,.,.,TRBV5-6,TGTGCCAGCAGCTTGGATCGGCTGGGATCCTACGAGCAGTACTTC,CASSLDRLGSYEQYF
TRBJ2-3,many,.,TRBV5-1,TGCGCCAGCAGCTTGATAGGGACGGCGTTAGAGTATACGCAGTATTTT,CASSLIGTALEYTQYF
TRBJ1-1,few,.,TRBV4-1,TGCGCCAGCAGCCGCCCTATTAGCGTGGGGGTAATTGAAGCTTTCTTT,CASSRPISVGVIEAFF
TRBJ2-1,few,.,TRBV7-8,TGTGCCAGCAGCCAGCTCCTAGATAATGAGCAGTTCTTC,CASSQLLDNEQFF
TRBJ1-1,few,TRBD1,TRBV20-1,TGCAGTGCGGAGGGATCGAGGGGGCGTCGGACTGAAGCTTTCTTT,CSAEGSRGRRTEAFF
TRBJ2-7,many,TRBD2,TRBV29-1,TGCAGCGTGACCCCCCGGAGCGGGAGATTCCACGAGCAGTACTTC,CSVTPRSGRFHEQYF